The next 18 T cell receptor beta chains were all read from a single sample in a study of T cell repertoires in cytomegalovirus infection. For these receptors, no antigen is known. TCRdb fed the reads into MiXCR, producing one record per CDR3 protein. The sample carries a few hundred thousand distinct CDR3 sequences, 34% recorded once. This specimen was cultured PBMCs, taken from culture after CMV antigen stimulation. Every receptor here comes from a human donor in good health (CMV status not recorded). Some clones in this sample may be carry-over from other donors' samples.

The rearrangement links TRBV4-1 to TRBJ2-1, with a weak D call TRBD2 (5 bases). This CDR3 is built from 17 residues. The germline V and J ends were trimmed by 0 bases and 6 bases, with 18 bases remaining between them. Germline assignment: CDR1 MGHRA and CDR2 YSYEKL. The CDR3 sequence: CASSQEDGDLSFNEQFF. CDR3 DNA sequence: TGCGCCAGCAGCCAAGAGGACGGGGATCTTAGCTTCAATGAGCAGTTCTTC.

This clonotype occurred a few times. CDR3 protein: CASSPRQPNTQYF. DNA for the CDR3: TGTGCCAGCAGTCCCAGACAGCCCAATACGCAGTATTTT. The V call is TRBV28, the J call TRBJ2-3; D might be TRBD1 (5 bases). This CDR3 region has 13 residues. V was shortened by 5 bases and J by 7 bases, with 13 bases between the two germline ends. CDR1 is MDHEN, CDR2 SYDVKM, per germline. Full variable domain (outside the CDR3, taken from reference TRBV28 and TRBJ2-3): DVKVTQSSRYLVKRTGEKVFLECVQDMDHENMFWYRQDPGLGLRLIYFSYDVKMKEKGDIPEGYSVSREKKERFSLILESASTNQTSMYLCASSPRQPNTQYFGPGTRLTVL.

The chain has TRBV10-2 and TRBJ2-1, with 9 bases lining up with TRBD2. CDR1 and CDR2 from the germline V gene are WSHSY and SAAADI. V shed 0 bases, J shed 2 bases, and the junction held 5 bases outside the gene matches. This CDR3 has 17 residues. CDR3: CASSESLAGTTYNEQFF. As DNA, the CDR3 is TGCGCCAGCAGTGAGTCGCTAGCGGGAACGACCTACAATGAGCAGTTCTTC.

The chain is built from TRBV28 and TRBJ2-1; D not resolved. Germline CDR1 is MDHEN and CDR2 is SYDVKM. V was clipped by 5 bases and J by 8 bases, with 10 bases between them. The CDR3 totals 12 residues. The CDR3 is CASSLVPYEQFF. For the CDR3, the DNA is TGTGCCAGCAGTCTCGTCCCCTATGAGCAGTTCTTC.

The chain joins TRBV7-2 to TRBJ1-5, with a weak D call TRBD1 (6 bases). This CDR3 is 17 amino acids long. Trimming took 4 bases from V and 6 from J, leaving 22 bases between them. Per germline, CDR1 SGHTA and CDR2 FQGNSA. This CDR3 reads CASSSLQAGGRGQPQHF. CDR3 nucleotides: TGTGCCAGCAGCTCACTTCAGGCCGGGGGGCGAGGTCAGCCCCAGCATTTT.

In this sample, this clonotype turned up many times. One end of the junction varies from germline; a read error may be responsible. V gene TRBV7-2 combines with J gene TRBJ2-5; D may be TRBD1 (5 bases). CDR3 length equals 13 residues. Germline V gene data show CDR1 as SGHTA and CDR2 as FQGNSA. The CDR3 loop is CASSLGAEETQYF. CDR3 DNA: TGTGCTAGCAGCTTAGGGGCGGAGGAGACCCAGTACTTC.

This clonotype was counted a few times. CDR3 sequence reads: CASGLGPSMNTEAFF. CDR3 nucleotide sequence: TGTGCTAGTGGTTTGGGACCAAGCATGAACACTGAAGCTTTCTTT. The rearrangement links TRBV12-5 to TRBJ1-1; no clear D gene. The CDR3 has 15 residues. Germline V gene sequence: CDR1 LGHNT, CDR2 FRNRAP. V was shortened by 1 base and J by 0 bases, with 9 bases between the two germline ends. Full variable domain (rest looked up from reference TRBV12-5 and TRBJ1-1): DARVTQTPRHKVTEMGQEVTMRCQPILGHNTVFWYRQTMMQGLELLAYFRNRAPLDDSGMPKDRFSAEMPDATLATLKIQPSEPRDSAVYFCASGLGPSMNTEAFFGQGTRLTVV.

This clonotype appeared a few times. V and J are TRBV4-3 and TRBJ2-1; D ambiguous. This CDR3 spans 15 amino acids. The germline V gene encodes CDR1 LGHNA and CDR2 YSLEER. Trimming shortened V by 1 base and J by 0 bases, and 7 bases separated the two germline ends. CDR3 DNA sequence: TGCGCCAGCAGCCAAGGGGCGAGCTCCTACAATGAGCAGTTCTTC. This gives the protein CASSQGASSYNEQFF.

The chain links TRBV7-2 to TRBJ1-2; D may be TRBD1 (5 bases). This CDR3 comprises 12 residues. The V end was cut by 2 bases, the J end by 11 bases, with 12 bases between. Germline CDR1 and CDR2: SGHTA and FQGNSA. CDR3 DNA sequence: TGTGCCAGCAGCTTAATACAGGCGGGATACACCTTC. Encoded protein: CASSLIQAGYTF.

This chain joins TRBV6-1 and TRBJ1-6; D is ambiguous. The CDR3 has 15 amino acids. Germline CDR1 MNHNS, CDR2 SASEGT. V was shortened by 6 bases and J by 10 bases, with 19 bases between the two germline ends. The DNA for the CDR3 is TGTGCCAGCAGAGACGGGGTGGTTCGAGGATCACCCCTCCACTTT. This encodes CASRDGVVRGSPLHF.

Only a few counts were recorded for this clonotype. The chain has TRBV6-1 and TRBJ2-1; 7 nucleotides match TRBD2. The ends lost 7 bases at V and 0 bases at J; junction bases unmatched: 12. The CDR3 extends over 17 amino acids. Germline lookup yields CDR1 MNHNS and CDR2 SASEGT. The CDR3 loop reads CASIGRGLGSSYNEQFF. CDR3 bases: TGTGCCAGCATAGGGAGGGGACTGGGGAGCTCCTACAATGAGCAGTTCTTC.

This clonotype was counted only a few times. The rearrangement uses TRBV6-2 or TRBV6-3 and TRBJ2-5, with unresolved D. Trimming shortened V by 6 bases and J by 5 bases, and 10 bases separated the two germline ends. Germline-derived CDR1 and CDR2 are MNHEY and SVGEGT. CDR3 length: 12 amino acids. This chain's CDR3 is CASRPRRETQYF. DNA of the CDR3: TGTGCCAGCAGACCCCGTCGGGAGACCCAGTACTTC.

J is TRBJ2-7 and V is TRBV12-3 or TRBV12-4; D gene ambiguous. V was pared by 2 bases and J by 7 bases, with 9 bases between. The CDR3 totals 12 residues. The DNA of the CDR3 is TGTGCCAGCAGTTTATTTAGTCGGGAGCAGTACTTC. This translates into CASSLFSREQYF.

This clonotype was observed many times. The CDR3 is CASSFGAGAFNSPLHF. CDR3 DNA: TGTGCCAGCAGCTTCGGGGCAGGGGCTTTTAATTCACCCCTCCACTTT. The chain combines TRBV7-2 with TRBJ1-6, with a possible D match to TRBD1 (6 bases). The CDR3 sequence is 16 residues long. Germline CDR1 and CDR2: SGHTA and FQGNSA. V was shortened by 3 bases and J by 6 bases, with 15 bases between the two germline ends.

In DNA, the CDR3 is TGCGCCAGCAGTCTGAAGTCCTGGTTGCGGAATGAGCAGTTCTTC. Its protein product is CASSLKSWLRNEQFF. The chain joins TRBV4-1 to TRBJ2-1; D is uncertain. This CDR3 is 15 amino acids long. The V gene lost 6 bases and the J gene lost 7 bases, with 19 bases spanning the gap. Germline lookup yields CDR1 MGHRA and CDR2 YSYEKL.

This CDR3 is CSARDRWGPNTGELFF. CDR3 bases: TGCAGTGCTAGAGACCGATGGGGACCAAACACCGGGGAGCTGTTTTTT. The genes are TRBV20-1 and TRBJ2-2, with D perhaps matching TRBD1 or TRBD2 (5 bases each). With 0 bases removed from V and 2 bases from J, the gap between germline ends came to 13 bases. From germline, CDR1 is DFQATT and CDR2 SNEGSKA (reference sequence). The CDR3 is 16 residues long.

V gene TRBV19 combines with J gene TRBJ1-5, with D tentatively TRBD1 (6 bases). This CDR3 region has 14 residues. Germline V gene sequence: CDR1 LNHDA, CDR2 SQIVND (reference sequence). V shed 5 bases and J shed 9 bases, with 17 bases lying between them. The CDR3 protein is CASSEDSLGRPQHF. CDR3 DNA: TGTGCCAGTAGTGAGGACAGCCTAGGGCGGCCCCAGCATTTT. The full variable domain, completed using reference TRBV19 and TRBJ1-5, is DGGITQSPKYLFRKEGQNVTLSCEQNLNHDAMYWYRQDPGQGLRLIYYSQIVNDFQKGDIAEGYSVSREKKESFPLTVTSAQKNPTAFYLCASSEDSLGRPQHFGDGTRLSIL.

This chain uses TRBV6-1 with TRBJ1-1, with D unresolved. Deletions cut 6 bases from V and 8 bases from J, with 10 bases between. Per the germline V gene, CDR1 is MNHNS and CDR2 is SASEGT. The length of the CDR3 is 11 residues. The CDR3 region is CASRRAMEAFF. The CDR3 DNA reads as TGTGCCAGCAGGAGGGCCATGGAAGCTTTCTTT.